This record concerns one TCR beta chain sequence. This CDR3 has 15 amino acids. The germline CDR1 and CDR2 sequences are SNHLY and FYNNEI. V was pared by 5 bases and J by 3 bases, with 5 bases of the junction left unmatched. This sample is part of a study of blood T cell repertoires in COVID-19. On the study more broadly: Sample material is recorded as cDNA or gDNA derived from T cells, B-cell-depleted T cells, or PBMCs.

Everyone who took part was roughly 18 to 89 years old, and they came from about two dozen US areas. Each recovered donor of Cohort 3 presented with two negative PCRs, clearance, or symptom resolution. TCRdb's copy holds only in-frame clones and misses some; the assay was immunoSEQ multiplex PCR. The sample consists of approximately 390,000 clones, around nine tenths of them appearing once. The genes are TRBV2 and TRBJ2-7; 12 positions match TRBD2. The sample consisted of PBMCs or T cells enriched from blood (not recorded which). The sequence derives from a woman in her forties or fifties who had recovered from COVID-19. CDR3 DNA sequence: TGTGCCAGCAGTTCGACTAGCGGGGGACTCTACGAGCAGTACTTC. Its protein product is CASSSTSGGLYEQYF.